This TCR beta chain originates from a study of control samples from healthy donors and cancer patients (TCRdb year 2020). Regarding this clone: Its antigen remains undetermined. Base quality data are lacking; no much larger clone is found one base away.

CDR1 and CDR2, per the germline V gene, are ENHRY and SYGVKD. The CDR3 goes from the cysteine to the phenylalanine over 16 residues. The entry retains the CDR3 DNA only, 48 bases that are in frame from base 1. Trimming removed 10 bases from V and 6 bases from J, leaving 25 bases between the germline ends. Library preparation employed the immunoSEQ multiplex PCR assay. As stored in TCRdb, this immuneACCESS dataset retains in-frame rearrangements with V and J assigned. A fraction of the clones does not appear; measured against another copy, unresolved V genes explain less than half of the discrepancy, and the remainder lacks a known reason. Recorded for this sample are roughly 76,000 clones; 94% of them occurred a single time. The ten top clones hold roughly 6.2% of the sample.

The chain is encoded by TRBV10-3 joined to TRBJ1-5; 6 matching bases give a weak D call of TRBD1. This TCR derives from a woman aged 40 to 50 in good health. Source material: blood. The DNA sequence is TGTGCCACCGATCACTCACGTACCACAGGGCTTCAGCCCCAGCATTTT. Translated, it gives CATDHSRTTGLQPQHF.